Here is one TCR beta chain with its context. Under the authors' procedure: Estimation of nucleated cell counts relied on the amplification of reference gene primers. Data came from immunoSEQ multiplex PCR; TCRdb stores just in-frame clones and leaves some out. From that table come the V and J calls and clone size; the DNA was used to work out D and trimming. The sample consists of roughly 40,000 clones, almost 85% of them appearing once. The sample originates from a study of blood T cell repertoires in COVID-19. Background on the study: Samples of COVID-19 (acute and convalescent) were obtained from the United States, Italy and Spain.

Germline V gives CDR1 SNHLY, CDR2 FYNNEI. Trimming took off 5 bases at V and 10 bases at J, with 14 bases between the two ends. The CDR3 consists of 12 residues. The chain links TRBV2 to TRBJ1-1, with a tentative D call TRBD1 (6 bases). Sequencing used peripheral blood. This clonotype was obtained from a human donor in a cohort sampled during active COVID-19. The CDR3 protein is CASSYTGIGAFF. The DNA for the CDR3 is TGTGCCAGCAGTTATACAGGGATTGGAGCTTTCTTT. The variable domain in full, with the rest retrieved from reference TRBV2 and TRBJ1-1, is EPEVTQTPSHQVTQMGQEVILRCVPISNHLYFYWYRQILGQKVEFLVSFYNNEISEKSEIFDDQFSVERPDGSNFTLKIRSTKLEDSAMYFCASSYTGIGAFFGQGTRLTVV.